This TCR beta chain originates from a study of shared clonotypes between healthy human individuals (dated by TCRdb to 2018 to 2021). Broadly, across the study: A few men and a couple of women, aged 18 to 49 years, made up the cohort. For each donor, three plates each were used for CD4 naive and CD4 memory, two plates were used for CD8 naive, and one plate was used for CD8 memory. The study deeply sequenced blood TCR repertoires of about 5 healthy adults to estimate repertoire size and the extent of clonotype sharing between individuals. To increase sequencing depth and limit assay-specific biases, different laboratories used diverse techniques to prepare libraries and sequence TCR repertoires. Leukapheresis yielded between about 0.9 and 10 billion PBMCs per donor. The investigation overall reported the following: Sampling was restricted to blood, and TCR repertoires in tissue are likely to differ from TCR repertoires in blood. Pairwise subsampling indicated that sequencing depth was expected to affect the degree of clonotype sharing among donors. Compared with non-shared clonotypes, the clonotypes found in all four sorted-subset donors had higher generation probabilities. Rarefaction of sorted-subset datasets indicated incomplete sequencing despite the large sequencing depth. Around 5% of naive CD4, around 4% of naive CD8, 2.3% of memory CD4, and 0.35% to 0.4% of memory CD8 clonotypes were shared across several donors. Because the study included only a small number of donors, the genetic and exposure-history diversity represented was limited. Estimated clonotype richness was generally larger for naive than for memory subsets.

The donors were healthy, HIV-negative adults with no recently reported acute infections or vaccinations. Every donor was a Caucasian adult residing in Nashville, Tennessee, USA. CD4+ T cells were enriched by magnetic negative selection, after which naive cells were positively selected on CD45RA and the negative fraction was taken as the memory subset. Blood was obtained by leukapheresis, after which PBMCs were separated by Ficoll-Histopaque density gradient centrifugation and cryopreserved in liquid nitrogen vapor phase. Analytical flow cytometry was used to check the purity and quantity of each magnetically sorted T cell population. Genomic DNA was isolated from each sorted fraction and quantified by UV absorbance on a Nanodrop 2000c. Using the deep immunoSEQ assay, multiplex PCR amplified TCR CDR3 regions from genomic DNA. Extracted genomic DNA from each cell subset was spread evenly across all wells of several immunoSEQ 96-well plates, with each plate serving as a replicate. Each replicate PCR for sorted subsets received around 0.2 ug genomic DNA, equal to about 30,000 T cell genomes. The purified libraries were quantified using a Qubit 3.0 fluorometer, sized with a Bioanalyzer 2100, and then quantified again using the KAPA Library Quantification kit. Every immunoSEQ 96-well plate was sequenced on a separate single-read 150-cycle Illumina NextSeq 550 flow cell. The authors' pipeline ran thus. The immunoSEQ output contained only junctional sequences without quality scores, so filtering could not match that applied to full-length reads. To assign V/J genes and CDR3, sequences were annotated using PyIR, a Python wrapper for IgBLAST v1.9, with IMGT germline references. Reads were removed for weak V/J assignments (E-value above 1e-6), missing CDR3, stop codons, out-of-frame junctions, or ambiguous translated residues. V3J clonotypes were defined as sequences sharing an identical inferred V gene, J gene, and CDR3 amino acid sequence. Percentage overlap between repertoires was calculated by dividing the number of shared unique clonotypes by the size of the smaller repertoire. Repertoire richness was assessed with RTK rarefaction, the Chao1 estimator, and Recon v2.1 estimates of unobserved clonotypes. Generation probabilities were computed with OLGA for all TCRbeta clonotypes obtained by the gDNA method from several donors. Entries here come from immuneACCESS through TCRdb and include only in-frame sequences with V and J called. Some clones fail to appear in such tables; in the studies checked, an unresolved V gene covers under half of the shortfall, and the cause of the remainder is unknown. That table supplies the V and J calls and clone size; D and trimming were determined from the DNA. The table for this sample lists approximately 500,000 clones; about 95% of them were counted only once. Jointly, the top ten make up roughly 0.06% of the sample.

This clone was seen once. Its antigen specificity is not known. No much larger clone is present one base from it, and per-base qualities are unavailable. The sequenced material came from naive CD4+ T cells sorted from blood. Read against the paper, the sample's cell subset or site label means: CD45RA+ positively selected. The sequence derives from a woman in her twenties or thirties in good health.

The DNA sequence is given as TGTGCCAGCAGTCAGGGACTAGCGGGAGGATCCACCGGGGAGCTGTTTTTT. Its translation reads: CASSQGLAGGSTGELFF. This receptor chain uses TRBV5-6 and TRBJ2-2; TRBD2 lines up with 15 middle nucleotides. V is cut back by 5 bases and J by 4 bases, with 6 bases in the junction unmatched. CDR3 length: 17 amino acids, cysteine to phenylalanine. Here the CDR3 DNA is all that survives: 51 bases in frame from base 1. The germline V gene provides CDR1 SGHDT and CDR2 YYEEEE.